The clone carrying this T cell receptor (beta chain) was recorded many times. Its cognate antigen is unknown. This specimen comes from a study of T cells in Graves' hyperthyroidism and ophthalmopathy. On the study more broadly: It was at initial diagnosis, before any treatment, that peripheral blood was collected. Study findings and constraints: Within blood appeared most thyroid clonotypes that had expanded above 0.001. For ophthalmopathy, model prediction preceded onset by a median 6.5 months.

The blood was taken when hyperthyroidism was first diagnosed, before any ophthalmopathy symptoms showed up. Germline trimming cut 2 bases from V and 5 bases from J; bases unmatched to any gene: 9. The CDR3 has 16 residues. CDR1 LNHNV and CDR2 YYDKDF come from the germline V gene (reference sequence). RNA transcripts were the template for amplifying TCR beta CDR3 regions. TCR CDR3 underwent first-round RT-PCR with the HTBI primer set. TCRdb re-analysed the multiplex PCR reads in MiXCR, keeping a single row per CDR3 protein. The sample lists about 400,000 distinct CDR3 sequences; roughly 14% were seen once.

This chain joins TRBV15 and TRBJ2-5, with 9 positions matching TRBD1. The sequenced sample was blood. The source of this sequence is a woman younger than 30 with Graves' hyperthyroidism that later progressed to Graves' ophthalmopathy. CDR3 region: CATSRSLQGAEETQYF. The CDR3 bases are TGTGCCACCAGCAGAAGCCTACAGGGGGCTGAGGAGACCCAGTACTTC.